The TCR beta chain described here comes from a study of control samples from healthy donors and cancer patients (dated by TCRdb to 2019 to 2021). Library construction relied on the immunoSEQ multiplex PCR assay. TCRdb stores this immuneACCESS table with in-frame sequences only. Part of the clones is absent; in the studies checked, under half of the shortfall reflects unresolved V genes, and no reason is known for the rest. This sample gives approximately 98,000 clones in total; approximately 82% of them show up just once. 5% to 8.5% of the sample is taken by the ten largest. CDR1 and CDR2 (LGHNA, YSLEER) derive from the germline V gene. The CDR3 contains 20 residues, cysteine and phenylalanine counted. CDR3 DNA only is kept here, 60 bases in frame from base 1. V is pared back by 0 bases and J by 4 bases, with 27 bases lying between the germline termini. About this clone: This clone's antigen is unknown. No much larger clonotype is one base removed from it; base qualities were not supplied.

This chain is built from TRBV4-3 and TRBJ2-5; the D segment cannot be called with confidence. The sequenced sample consisted of blood. The clonotype comes from a man between 18 and 35 years old in good health. The encoded CDR3 is CASSQDAHSRATSKGETQYF. The nucleotides are TGCGCCAGCAGCCAAGACGCCCATAGCCGGGCCACCTCCAAGGGAGAGACCCAGTACTTC.